The rows below give T cell receptor beta chains drawn from one sample of a study of blood T cell repertoires in COVID-19. The repertoire was sequenced with immunoSEQ multiplex PCR; TCRdb's copy has only in-frame clones and lacks some. The data show more than 150,000 clones, with around 86% seen just once and around 6.1% held by the top ten. Material: peripheral blood. The origin of the receptors is a woman between 35 and 50 years old with acute or convalescent COVID-19. CDR3s include the opening cysteine and the closing phenylalanine or tryptophan. The order of the fields is J gene, clone size, V gene, D gene, CDR3 protein, CDR3 DNA. A D gene is named only where the DNA matches it firmly. Rows give clone size only sometimes, using once, few, many, or a class for an expanded clone.

j_call: TRBJ1-5
clone_size: once
v_call: TRBV7-8
d_call: NA
cdr3_aa: CASSSGTRENQPQHF
cdr3_nt: TGTGCCAGCAGCTCCGGGACTCGGGAAAATCAGCCCCAGCATTTT

j_call: TRBJ1-4
clone_size: few
v_call: TRBV3-1/TRBV3-2
d_call: NA
cdr3_aa: CASSPQITTNEKLFF
cdr3_nt: TGTGCCAGCAGCCCACAGATTACAACTAATGAAAAACTGTTTTTT

j_call: TRBJ2-5
clone_size: few
v_call: TRBV5-1
d_call: NA
cdr3_aa: CASSLGARETQYF
cdr3_nt: TGCGCCAGCAGCTTAGGGGCCCGGGAGACCCAGTACTTC

j_call: TRBJ2-1
clone_size: NA
v_call: TRBV10-3
d_call: TRBD2
cdr3_aa: CAITVASGGLNEQFF
cdr3_nt: TGTGCCATCACCGTGGCTAGCGGGGGCCTCAATGAGCAGTTCTTC

j_call: TRBJ2-7
clone_size: NA
v_call: TRBV5-6
d_call: NA
cdr3_aa: CASSSSSYEQYF
cdr3_nt: TGTGCCAGCAGCTCTAGCTCCTACGAGCAGTACTTC

j_call: TRBJ2-3
clone_size: once
v_call: TRBV5-1
d_call: TRBD2
cdr3_aa: CASSFRSGGGKNTQYF
cdr3_nt: TGCGCCAGCAGCTTCCGCAGCGGGGGAGGTAAAAATACGCAGTATTTT

j_call: TRBJ1-2
clone_size: NA
v_call: TRBV4-1
d_call: NA
cdr3_aa: CASSRGGVPGYGYTF
cdr3_nt: TGCGCCAGCAGCCGAGGAGGGGTGCCAGGCTATGGCTACACCTTC

j_call: TRBJ1-2
clone_size: NA
v_call: TRBV19
d_call: TRBD1
cdr3_aa: CASSIEGGAHYGYTF
cdr3_nt: TGTGCCAGTAGTATTGAAGGGGGCGCCCACTATGGCTACACCTTC

j_call: TRBJ2-7
clone_size: NA
v_call: TRBV7-9
d_call: NA
cdr3_aa: CATDRDNSYEQYF
cdr3_nt: TGTGCCACCGACCGGGACAACTCCTACGAGCAGTACTTC

j_call: TRBJ2-7
clone_size: NA
v_call: TRBV4-2
d_call: TRBD1
cdr3_aa: CASSQDDGTGFYEQYF
cdr3_nt: TGTGCCAGCAGCCAAGATGATGGGACAGGGTTCTACGAGCAGTACTTC

j_call: TRBJ1-6
clone_size: NA
v_call: TRBV5-1
d_call: NA
cdr3_aa: CASTATANSPLHF
cdr3_nt: TGCGCCAGCACTGCGACAGCCAATTCACCCCTCCACTTT

j_call: TRBJ1-1
clone_size: NA
v_call: TRBV9
d_call: NA
cdr3_aa: CASSRDILMNTEAFF
cdr3_nt: TGTGCCAGCAGCCGGGACATCCTTATGAACACTGAAGCTTTCTTT

j_call: TRBJ1-2
clone_size: NA
v_call: TRBV10-3
d_call: TRBD1
cdr3_aa: CAIIWTGGYTF
cdr3_nt: TGTGCCATCATCTGGACAGGGGGCTACACCTTC

j_call: TRBJ2-5
clone_size: NA
v_call: TRBV2
d_call: TRBD2
cdr3_aa: CASSVLAQETQYF
cdr3_nt: TGTGCCAGCAGTGTACTAGCGCAAGAGACCCAGTACTTC

j_call: TRBJ2-1
clone_size: NA
v_call: TRBV6-5
d_call: NA
cdr3_aa: CASSYSYRRNEQFF
cdr3_nt: TGTGCCAGCAGTTACTCGTACCGGAGGAATGAGCAGTTCTTC

j_call: TRBJ2-3
clone_size: NA
v_call: TRBV5-4
d_call: TRBD2
cdr3_aa: CASSSLRSGSGGAADTQYF
cdr3_nt: TGTGCCAGCAGCTCTCTAAGAAGCGGGAGTGGTGGTGCGGCAGATACGCAGTATTTT

j_call: TRBJ1-6
clone_size: NA
v_call: TRBV5-1
d_call: TRBD1
cdr3_aa: CASSLTGGEIGSPLHF
cdr3_nt: TGCGCCAGCAGCTTGACAGGGGGCGAGATCGGTTCACCCCTCCACTTT

j_call: TRBJ2-7
clone_size: NA
v_call: TRBV19
d_call: NA
cdr3_aa: CASSMGGTEQYF
cdr3_nt: TGTGCCAGTAGTATGGGCGGGACCGAGCAGTACTTC

j_call: TRBJ2-1
clone_size: NA
v_call: TRBV27
d_call: NA
cdr3_aa: CASSFSGAQETYNEQFF
cdr3_nt: TGTGCCAGCAGTTTCTCAGGGGCCCAAGAAACCTACAATGAGCAGTTCTTC

j_call: TRBJ2-3
clone_size: once
v_call: TRBV6-5
d_call: TRBD1
cdr3_aa: CASNLDRGADTQYF
cdr3_nt: TGTGCCAGCAATCTGGACAGGGGGGCAGATACGCAGTATTTT

j_call: TRBJ2-7
clone_size: NA
v_call: TRBV27
d_call: TRBD1
cdr3_aa: CASSFVGQSYEQYF
cdr3_nt: TGTGCCAGCAGTTTCGTGGGACAGTCATACGAGCAGTACTTC

j_call: TRBJ2-7
clone_size: NA
v_call: TRBV14
d_call: TRBD1
cdr3_aa: CASSLLTGWYEQYF
cdr3_nt: TGTGCCAGCAGCCTGCTGACAGGGTGGTATGAGCAGTACTTC

j_call: TRBJ2-1
clone_size: NA
v_call: TRBV30
d_call: TRBD2
cdr3_aa: CAWSVEVTSGGDEQFF
cdr3_nt: TGTGCCTGGAGTGTAGAGGTGACTAGCGGGGGGGATGAGCAGTTCTTC

j_call: TRBJ2-3
clone_size: NA
v_call: TRBV4-1
d_call: TRBD1
cdr3_aa: CASSQVRGTGRKTDTQYF
cdr3_nt: TGCGCCAGCAGCCAAGTACGGGGGACAGGCCGAAAGACAGATACGCAGTATTTT

j_call: TRBJ2-7
clone_size: NA
v_call: TRBV19
d_call: TRBD1
cdr3_aa: CASRTTGTGYEQYF
cdr3_nt: TGTGCCAGTCGAACGACAGGGACAGGTTACGAGCAGTACTTC

j_call: TRBJ2-7
clone_size: NA
v_call: TRBV7-9
d_call: TRBD1
cdr3_aa: CASSLPEQGVYEQYF
cdr3_nt: TGTGCCAGCAGCTTACCGGAACAGGGGGTCTACGAGCAGTACTTC

j_call: TRBJ1-2
clone_size: NA
v_call: TRBV28
d_call: TRBD1
cdr3_aa: CASSPAGGRGYTF
cdr3_nt: TGTGCCAGCAGTCCTGCAGGGGGCAGGGGCTACACCTTC

j_call: TRBJ2-7
clone_size: NA
v_call: TRBV7-9
d_call: TRBD2
cdr3_aa: CASSPLGGPYEQYF
cdr3_nt: TGTGCCAGCAGCCCCCTGGGAGGGCCCTACGAGCAGTACTTC

j_call: TRBJ1-2
clone_size: NA
v_call: TRBV28
d_call: NA
cdr3_aa: CASAKGEDGYTF
cdr3_nt: TGTGCCAGCGCGAAAGGAGAGGATGGCTACACCTTC

j_call: TRBJ2-7
clone_size: NA
v_call: TRBV15
d_call: TRBD2
cdr3_aa: CATSRAGGPYEQYF
cdr3_nt: TGTGCCACCAGCAGAGCGGGGGGGCCCTACGAGCAGTACTTC

j_call: TRBJ2-4
clone_size: few
v_call: TRBV15
d_call: TRBD1
cdr3_aa: CATSRDLVTGLKNIQYF
cdr3_nt: TGTGCCACCAGCAGAGATTTGGTGACAGGGCTCAAAAACATTCAGTACTTC

j_call: TRBJ1-6
clone_size: NA
v_call: TRBV30
d_call: TRBD1
cdr3_aa: CAWSAGQGNSPLHF
cdr3_nt: TGTGCCTGGAGTGCGGGACAGGGCAATTCACCCCTCCACTTT

j_call: TRBJ1-1
clone_size: NA
v_call: TRBV4-1
d_call: NA
cdr3_aa: CASSQGGRAGSNTEAFF
cdr3_nt: TGCGCCAGCAGCCAAGGGGGGCGGGCAGGGTCGAACACTGAAGCTTTCTTT

j_call: TRBJ2-7
clone_size: NA
v_call: TRBV29-1
d_call: TRBD1
cdr3_aa: CSVARDRGYEQYF
cdr3_nt: TGCAGCGTTGCCCGGGACAGGGGCTACGAGCAGTACTTC

j_call: TRBJ1-1
clone_size: NA
v_call: TRBV19
d_call: NA
cdr3_aa: CATSVNTEAFF
cdr3_nt: TGTGCCACCTCGGTGAACACTGAAGCTTTCTTT

j_call: TRBJ1-4
clone_size: NA
v_call: TRBV4-1
d_call: NA
cdr3_aa: CASSHRGETAQATNEKLFF
cdr3_nt: TGCGCCAGCAGCCACCGGGGGGAGACGGCACAAGCAACTAATGAAAAACTGTTTTTT

j_call: TRBJ2-7
clone_size: NA
v_call: TRBV5-5
d_call: TRBD2
cdr3_aa: CASSRTGLAYEQYF
cdr3_nt: TGTGCCAGCAGCCGAACCGGACTAGCTTACGAGCAGTACTTC

j_call: TRBJ1-5
clone_size: NA
v_call: TRBV19
d_call: NA
cdr3_aa: CASSGQTWGGNQPQHF
cdr3_nt: TGTGCCAGTAGTGGACAAACCTGGGGGGGCAATCAGCCCCAGCATTTT

j_call: TRBJ1-1
clone_size: NA
v_call: TRBV7-9
d_call: TRBD1
cdr3_aa: CASSRLQGMNTEAFF
cdr3_nt: TGTGCCAGCAGCCGGCTACAGGGGATGAACACTGAAGCTTTCTTT

j_call: TRBJ1-5
clone_size: NA
v_call: TRBV28
d_call: NA
cdr3_aa: CATLRSNQPQHF
cdr3_nt: TGTGCCACCCTTCGGAGCAATCAGCCCCAGCATTTT

j_call: TRBJ1-3
clone_size: NA
v_call: TRBV6-6
d_call: TRBD1
cdr3_aa: CASSQQGEGNTIYF
cdr3_nt: TGTGCCAGCAGTCAACAGGGGGAAGGAAACACCATATATTTT

j_call: TRBJ1-1
clone_size: NA
v_call: TRBV28
d_call: NA
cdr3_aa: CASSYPLNTEAFF
cdr3_nt: TGTGCCAGCAGTTATCCATTGAACACTGAAGCTTTCTTT